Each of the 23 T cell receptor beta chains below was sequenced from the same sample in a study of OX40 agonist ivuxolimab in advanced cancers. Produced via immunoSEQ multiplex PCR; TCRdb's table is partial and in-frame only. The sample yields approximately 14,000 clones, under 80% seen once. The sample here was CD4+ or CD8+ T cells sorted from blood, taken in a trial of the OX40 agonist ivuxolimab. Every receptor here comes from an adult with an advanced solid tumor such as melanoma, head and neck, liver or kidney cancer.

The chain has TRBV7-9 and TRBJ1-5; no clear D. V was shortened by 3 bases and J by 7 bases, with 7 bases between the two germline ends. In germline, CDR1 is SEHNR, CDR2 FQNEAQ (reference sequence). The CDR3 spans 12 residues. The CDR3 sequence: CASSLSSQPQHF. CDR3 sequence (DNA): TGTGCCAGCAGCTTGTCGAGCCAGCCCCAGCATTTT.

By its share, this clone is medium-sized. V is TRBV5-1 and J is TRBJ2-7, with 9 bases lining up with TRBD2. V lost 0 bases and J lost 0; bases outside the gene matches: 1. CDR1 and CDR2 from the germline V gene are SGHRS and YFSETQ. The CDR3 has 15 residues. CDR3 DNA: TGCGCCAGCAGCTTGGAACTAGCGGGCTCCTACGAGCAGTACTTC. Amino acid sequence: CASSLELAGSYEQYF.

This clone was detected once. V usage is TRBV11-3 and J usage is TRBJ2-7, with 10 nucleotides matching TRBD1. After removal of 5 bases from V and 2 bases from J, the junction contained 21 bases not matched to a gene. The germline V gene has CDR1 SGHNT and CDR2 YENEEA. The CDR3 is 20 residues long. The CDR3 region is CASSTREFRTGGDSAYEQYF. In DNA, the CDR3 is TGTGCCAGCAGCACCCGGGAGTTTCGGACAGGGGGGGATTCGGCCTACGAGCAGTACTTC.

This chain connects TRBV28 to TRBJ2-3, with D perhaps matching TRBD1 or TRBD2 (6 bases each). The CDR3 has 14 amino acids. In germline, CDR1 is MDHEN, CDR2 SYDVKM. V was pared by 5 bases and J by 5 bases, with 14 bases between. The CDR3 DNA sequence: TGTGCCAGCAGTAAGAGGGGGGATAAAGATACGCAGTATTTT. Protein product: CASSKRGDKDTQYF.

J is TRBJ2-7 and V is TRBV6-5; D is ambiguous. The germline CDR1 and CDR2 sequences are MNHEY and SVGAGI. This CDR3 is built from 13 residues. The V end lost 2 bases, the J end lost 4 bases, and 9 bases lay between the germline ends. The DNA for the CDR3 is TGTGCCAGCAGTTACGGAAGGCAGTACGAGCAGTACTTC. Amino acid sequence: CASSYGRQYEQYF.

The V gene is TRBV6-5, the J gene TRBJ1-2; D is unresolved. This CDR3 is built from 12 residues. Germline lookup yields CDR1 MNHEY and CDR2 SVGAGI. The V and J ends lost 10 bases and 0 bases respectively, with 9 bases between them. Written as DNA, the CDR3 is TGTGCCACTCTAGGTACTAACTATGGCTACACCTTC. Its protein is CATLGTNYGYTF.

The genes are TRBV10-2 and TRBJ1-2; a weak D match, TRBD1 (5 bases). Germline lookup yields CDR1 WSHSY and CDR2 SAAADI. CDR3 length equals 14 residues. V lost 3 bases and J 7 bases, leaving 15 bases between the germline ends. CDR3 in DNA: TGCGCCAGCAGTGACCCCCGGGGGGAACGTGGCTACACCTTC. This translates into CASSDPRGERGYTF.

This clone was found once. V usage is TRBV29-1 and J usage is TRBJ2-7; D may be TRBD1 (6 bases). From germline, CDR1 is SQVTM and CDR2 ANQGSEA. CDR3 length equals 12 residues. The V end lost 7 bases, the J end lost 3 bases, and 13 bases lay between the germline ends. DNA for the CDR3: TGCAGCGGGCGGTCAGGGGACTACGAGCAGTACTTC. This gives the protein CSGRSGDYEQYF.

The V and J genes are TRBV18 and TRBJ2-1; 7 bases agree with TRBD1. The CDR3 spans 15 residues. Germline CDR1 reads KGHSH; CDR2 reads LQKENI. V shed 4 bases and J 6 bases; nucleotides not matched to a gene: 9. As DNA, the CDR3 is TGTGCCAGCTCACATCCCGACAGGGTTCCCAATGAGCAGTTCTTC. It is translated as CASSHPDRVPNEQFF.

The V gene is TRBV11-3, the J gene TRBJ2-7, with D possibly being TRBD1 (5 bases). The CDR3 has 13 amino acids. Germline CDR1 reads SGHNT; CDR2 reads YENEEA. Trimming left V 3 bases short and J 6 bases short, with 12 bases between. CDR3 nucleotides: TGTGCCAGCAGCTTTACAGGAAGTGGCGAGCAGTACTTC. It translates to CASSFTGSGEQYF.

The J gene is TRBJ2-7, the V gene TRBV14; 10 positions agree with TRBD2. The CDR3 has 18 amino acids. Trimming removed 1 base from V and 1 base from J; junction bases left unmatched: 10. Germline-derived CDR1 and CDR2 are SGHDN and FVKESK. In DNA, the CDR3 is TGTGCCAGCAGCCAAGCCCCCCGGACTAGCGGCATTTCCTACGAGCAGTACTTC. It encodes CASSQAPRTSGISYEQYF.

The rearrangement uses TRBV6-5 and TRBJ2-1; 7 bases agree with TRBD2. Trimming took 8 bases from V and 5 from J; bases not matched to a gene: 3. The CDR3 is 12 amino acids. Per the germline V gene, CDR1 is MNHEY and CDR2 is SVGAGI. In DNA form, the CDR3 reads TGTGCCAGCGCTAGCGGAAACAATGAGCAGTTCTTC. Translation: CASASGNNEQFF.

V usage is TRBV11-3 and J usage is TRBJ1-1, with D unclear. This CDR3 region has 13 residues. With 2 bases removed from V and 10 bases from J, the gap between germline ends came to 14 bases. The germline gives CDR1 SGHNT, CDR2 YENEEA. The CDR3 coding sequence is TGTGCCAGCAGCTTAAGACCGCCTGAGGTAGCTTTCTTT. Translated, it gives CASSLRPPEVAFF.

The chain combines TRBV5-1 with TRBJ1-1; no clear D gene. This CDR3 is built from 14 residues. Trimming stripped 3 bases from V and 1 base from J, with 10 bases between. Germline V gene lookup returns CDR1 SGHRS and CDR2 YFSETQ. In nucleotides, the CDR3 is TGCGCCAGCAGCTCCACAGATGGGAACACTGAAGCTTTCTTT. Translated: CASSSTDGNTEAFF.

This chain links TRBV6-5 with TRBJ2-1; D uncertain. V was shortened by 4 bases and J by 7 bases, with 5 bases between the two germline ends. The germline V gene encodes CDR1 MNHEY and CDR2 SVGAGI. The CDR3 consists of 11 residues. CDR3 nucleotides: TGTGCCAGCAGTTCGCGTAATGAGCAGTTCTTC. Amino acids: CASSSRNEQFF.

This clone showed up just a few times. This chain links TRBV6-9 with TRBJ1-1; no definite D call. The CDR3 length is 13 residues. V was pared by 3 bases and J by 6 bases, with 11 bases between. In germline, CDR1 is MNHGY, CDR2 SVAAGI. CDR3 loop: CASSYTGVSEAFF. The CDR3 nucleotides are TGTGCCAGCAGTTACACCGGTGTTTCTGAAGCTTTCTTT.

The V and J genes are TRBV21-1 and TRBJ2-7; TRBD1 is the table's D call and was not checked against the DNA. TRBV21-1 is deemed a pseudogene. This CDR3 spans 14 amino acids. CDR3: CASSPDRGLYEQYF. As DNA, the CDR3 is TGTGCCAGCTCACCCGACAGGGGGTTATACGAGCAGTACTTC.

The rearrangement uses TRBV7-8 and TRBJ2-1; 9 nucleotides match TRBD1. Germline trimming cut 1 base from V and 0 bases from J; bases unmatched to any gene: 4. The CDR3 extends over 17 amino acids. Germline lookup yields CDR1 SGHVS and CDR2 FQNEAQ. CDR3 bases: TGTGCCAGCAGCTTAGGGGACAGGGTAAGCTCCTACAATGAGCAGTTCTTC. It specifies CASSLGDRVSSYNEQFF.

The CDR3: CASSVRDTSYEQYF. Here the CDR3 DNA reads TGTGCCAGCAGCGTCCGGGACACCTCCTACGAGCAGTACTTC. V gene TRBV7-8 combines with J gene TRBJ2-7; TRBD1 might be the D (6 bases). With 5 bases removed from V and 0 bases from J, the gap between germline ends came to 11 bases. The CDR3 has 14 residues. The germline CDR1 and CDR2 sequences are SGHVS and FQNEAQ.

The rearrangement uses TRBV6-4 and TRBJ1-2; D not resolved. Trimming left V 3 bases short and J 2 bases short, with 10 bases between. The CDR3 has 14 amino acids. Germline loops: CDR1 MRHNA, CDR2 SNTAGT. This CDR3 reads CASSENSFNYGYTF. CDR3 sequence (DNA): TGTGCCAGCAGTGAGAACAGCTTCAACTATGGCTACACCTTC.

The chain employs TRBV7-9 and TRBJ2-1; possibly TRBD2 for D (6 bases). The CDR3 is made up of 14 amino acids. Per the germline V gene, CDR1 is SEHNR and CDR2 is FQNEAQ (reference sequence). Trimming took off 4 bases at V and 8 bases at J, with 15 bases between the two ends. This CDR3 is CASSSGVGGYEQFF. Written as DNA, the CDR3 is TGTGCCAGCAGCTCGGGGGTGGGAGGATATGAGCAGTTCTTC.

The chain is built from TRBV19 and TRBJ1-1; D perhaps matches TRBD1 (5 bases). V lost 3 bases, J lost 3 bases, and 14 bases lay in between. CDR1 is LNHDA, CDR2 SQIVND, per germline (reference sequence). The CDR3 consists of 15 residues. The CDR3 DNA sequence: TGTGCCAGTAGTATCTTTGACCTCAGGGACACTGAAGCTTTCTTT. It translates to CASSIFDLRDTEAFF. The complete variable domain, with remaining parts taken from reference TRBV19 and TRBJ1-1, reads DGGITQSPKYLFRKEGQNVTLSCEQNLNHDAMYWYRQDPGQGLRLIYYSQIVNDFQKGDIAEGYSVSREKKESFPLTVTSAQKNPTAFYLCASSIFDLRDTEAFFGQGTRLTVV.

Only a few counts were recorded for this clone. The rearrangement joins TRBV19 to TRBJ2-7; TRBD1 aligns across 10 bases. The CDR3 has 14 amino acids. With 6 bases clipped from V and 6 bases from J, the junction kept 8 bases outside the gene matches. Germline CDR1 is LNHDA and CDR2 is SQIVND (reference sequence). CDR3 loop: CASRDRDRGGEQYF. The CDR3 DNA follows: TGTGCCAGTAGGGACCGGGACAGGGGCGGCGAGCAGTACTTC.